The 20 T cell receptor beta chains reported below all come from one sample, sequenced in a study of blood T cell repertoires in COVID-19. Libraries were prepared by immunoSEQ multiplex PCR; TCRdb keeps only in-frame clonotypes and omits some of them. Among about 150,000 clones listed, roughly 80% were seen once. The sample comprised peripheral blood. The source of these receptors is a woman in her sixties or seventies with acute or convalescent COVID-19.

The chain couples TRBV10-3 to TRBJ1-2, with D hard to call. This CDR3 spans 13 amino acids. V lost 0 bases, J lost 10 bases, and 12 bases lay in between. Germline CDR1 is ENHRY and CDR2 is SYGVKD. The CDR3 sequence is CAISESGERNYTF. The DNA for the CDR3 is TGTGCCATCAGTGAGTCGGGAGAAAGGAACTACACCTTC.

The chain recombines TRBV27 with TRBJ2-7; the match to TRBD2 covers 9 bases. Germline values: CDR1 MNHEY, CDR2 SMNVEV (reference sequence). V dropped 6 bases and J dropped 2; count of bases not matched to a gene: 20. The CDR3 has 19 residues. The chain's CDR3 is CASSLAKAGGPIPAYEQYF. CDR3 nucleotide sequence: TGTGCCAGCAGCCTGGCCAAAGCGGGGGGCCCTATTCCCGCCTACGAGCAGTACTTC.

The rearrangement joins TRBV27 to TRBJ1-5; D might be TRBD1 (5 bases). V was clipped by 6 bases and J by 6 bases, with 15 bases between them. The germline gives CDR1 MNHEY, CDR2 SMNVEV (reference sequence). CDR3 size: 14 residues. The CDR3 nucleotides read TGTGCCAGCAGGCCAGGAGCGGGGCCTCAGCCCCAGCATTTT. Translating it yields CASRPGAGPQPQHF.

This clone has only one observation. CDR3: CASSPTDGYTF. DNA for the CDR3: TGTGCCAGCAGCCCGACTGATGGCTACACCTTC. The V and J genes are TRBV9 and TRBJ1-2, with D unclear. V dropped 4 bases and J dropped 6 bases, with 7 bases sitting between them. Per the germline V gene, CDR1 is SGDLS and CDR2 is YYNGEE. CDR3 length: 11 residues.

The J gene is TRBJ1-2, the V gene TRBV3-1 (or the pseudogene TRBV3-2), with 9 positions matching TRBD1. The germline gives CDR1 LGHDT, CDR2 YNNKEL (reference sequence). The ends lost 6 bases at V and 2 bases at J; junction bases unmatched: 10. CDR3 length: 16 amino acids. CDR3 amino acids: CASRQTGTGYNYGYTF. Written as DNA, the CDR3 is TGTGCCAGCAGGCAAACCGGGACAGGGTACAACTATGGCTACACCTTC.

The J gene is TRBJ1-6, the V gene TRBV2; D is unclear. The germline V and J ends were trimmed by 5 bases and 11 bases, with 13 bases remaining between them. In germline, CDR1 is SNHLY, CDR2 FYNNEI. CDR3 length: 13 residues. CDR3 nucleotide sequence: TGTGCCAGCAGTCCCTTGGAGGGAACACCCCTCCACTTT. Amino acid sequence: CASSPLEGTPLHF.

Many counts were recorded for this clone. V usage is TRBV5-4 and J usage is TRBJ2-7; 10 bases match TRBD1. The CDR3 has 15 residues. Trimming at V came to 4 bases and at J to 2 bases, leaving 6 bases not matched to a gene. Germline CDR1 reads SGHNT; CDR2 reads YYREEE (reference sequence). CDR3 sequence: CASSIGTGVPYEQYF. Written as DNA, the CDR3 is TGTGCCAGCAGCATAGGGACAGGGGTCCCCTACGAGCAGTACTTC.

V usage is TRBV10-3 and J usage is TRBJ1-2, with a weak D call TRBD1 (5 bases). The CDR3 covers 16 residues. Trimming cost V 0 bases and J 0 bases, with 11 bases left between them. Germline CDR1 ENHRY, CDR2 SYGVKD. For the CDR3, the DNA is TGTGCCATCAGTGAGTCTGGGACTATTTCTAACTATGGCTACACCTTC. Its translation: CAISESGTISNYGYTF.

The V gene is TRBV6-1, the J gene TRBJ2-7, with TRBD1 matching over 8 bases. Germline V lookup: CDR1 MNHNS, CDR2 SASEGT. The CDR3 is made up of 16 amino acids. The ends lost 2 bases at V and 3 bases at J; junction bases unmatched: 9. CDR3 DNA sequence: TGTGCCAGCAGTGAATATGGGGACAGGCCGCTCTACGAGCAGTACGTC. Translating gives CASSEYGDRPLYEQYV.

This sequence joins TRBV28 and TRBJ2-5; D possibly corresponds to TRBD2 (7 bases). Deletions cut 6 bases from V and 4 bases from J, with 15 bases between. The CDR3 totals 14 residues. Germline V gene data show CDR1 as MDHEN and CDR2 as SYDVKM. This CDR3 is CASRRRGGGETQYF. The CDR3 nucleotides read TGTGCCAGCAGGCGAAGGGGGGGCGGAGAGACCCAGTACTTC.

The CDR3 DNA follows: TGTGCCAGCAGTCTAAGGACAGGACCGAATCAGCCCCAGCATTTT. Translation gives CASSLRTGPNQPQHF. The gene calls are TRBV27 and TRBJ1-5, with 7 bases aligning to TRBD1. CDR1 and CDR2 (germline): MNHEY, SMNVEV (reference sequence). The CDR3 runs to 15 residues. Losses at the gene ends were 5 bases for V and 4 bases for J; bases not matched to a gene: 8.

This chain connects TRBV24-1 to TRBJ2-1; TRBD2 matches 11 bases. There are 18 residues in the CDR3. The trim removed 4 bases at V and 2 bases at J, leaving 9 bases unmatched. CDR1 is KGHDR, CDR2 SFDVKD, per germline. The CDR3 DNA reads TGTGCCACCAGTGACCGGACTAGCGGGCCGGGCGCCTACAATGAGCAGTTCTTC. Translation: CATSDRTSGPGAYNEQFF.

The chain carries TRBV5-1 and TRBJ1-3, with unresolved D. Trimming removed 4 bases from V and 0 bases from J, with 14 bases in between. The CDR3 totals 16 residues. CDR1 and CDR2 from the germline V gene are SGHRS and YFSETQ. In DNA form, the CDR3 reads TGCGCCAGCAGCGCTGGAGGCAGGAGCTCTGGAAACACCATATATTTT. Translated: CASSAGGRSSGNTIYF.

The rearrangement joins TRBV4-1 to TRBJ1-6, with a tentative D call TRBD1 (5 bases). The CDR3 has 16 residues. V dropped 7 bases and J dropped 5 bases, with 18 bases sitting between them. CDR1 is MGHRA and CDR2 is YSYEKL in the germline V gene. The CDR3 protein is CASKNLEGVDNSPLHF. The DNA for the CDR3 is TGCGCCAGCAAGAATCTGGAAGGGGTCGATAATTCACCCCTCCACTTT.

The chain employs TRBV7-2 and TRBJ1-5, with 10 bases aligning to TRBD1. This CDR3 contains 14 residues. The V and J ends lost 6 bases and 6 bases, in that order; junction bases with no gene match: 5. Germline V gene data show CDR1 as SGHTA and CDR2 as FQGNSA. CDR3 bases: TGTGCCAGCAGGCAGACAGGGGGCCCTCAGCCCCAGCATTTT. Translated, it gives CASRQTGGPQPQHF.

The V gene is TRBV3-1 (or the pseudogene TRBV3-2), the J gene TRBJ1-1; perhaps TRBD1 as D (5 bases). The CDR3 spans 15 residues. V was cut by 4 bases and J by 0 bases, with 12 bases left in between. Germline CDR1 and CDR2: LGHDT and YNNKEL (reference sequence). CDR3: CASSRGGLLNTEAFF. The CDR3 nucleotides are TGTGCCAGCAGCCGTGGGGGACTTTTGAACACTGAAGCTTTCTTT.

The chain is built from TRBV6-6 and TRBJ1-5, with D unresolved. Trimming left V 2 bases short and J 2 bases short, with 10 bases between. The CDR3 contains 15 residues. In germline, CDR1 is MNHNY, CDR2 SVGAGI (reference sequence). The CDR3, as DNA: TGTGCCAGCAGTTACAGGGCGGGTGGCAATCAGCCCCAGCATTTT. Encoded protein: CASSYRAGGNQPQHF.

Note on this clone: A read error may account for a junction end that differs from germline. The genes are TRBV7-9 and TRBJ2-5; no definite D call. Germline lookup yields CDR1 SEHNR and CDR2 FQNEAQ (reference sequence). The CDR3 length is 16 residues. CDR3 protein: CASTLRSGRAEETQYF. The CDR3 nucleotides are TGTGCCAGCACCTTACGGTCAGGTAGAGCTGAAGAGACCCAGTACTTC. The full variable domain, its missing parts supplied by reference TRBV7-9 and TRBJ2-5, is DTGVSQNPRHKITKRGQNVTFRCDPISEHNRLYWYRQTLGQGPEFLTYFQNEAQLEKSRLLSDRFSAERPKGSFSTLEIQRTEQGDSAMYLCASTLRSGRAEETQYFGPGTRLLVL.

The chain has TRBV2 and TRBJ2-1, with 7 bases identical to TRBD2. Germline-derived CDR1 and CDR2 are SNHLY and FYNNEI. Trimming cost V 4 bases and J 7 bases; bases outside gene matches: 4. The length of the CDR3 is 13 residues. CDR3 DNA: TGTGCCAGCAGTGCCCGGGAGGCAAATGAGCAGTTCTTC. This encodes CASSAREANEQFF.

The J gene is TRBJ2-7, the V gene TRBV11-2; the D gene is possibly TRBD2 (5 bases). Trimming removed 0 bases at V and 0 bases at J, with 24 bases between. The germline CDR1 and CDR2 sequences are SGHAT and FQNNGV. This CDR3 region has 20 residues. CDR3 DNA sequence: TGTGCCAGCAGCTTAGAGGACGCGGACTGGCCCGTTTCCCCCTCCTACGAGCAGTACTTC. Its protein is CASSLEDADWPVSPSYEQYF.